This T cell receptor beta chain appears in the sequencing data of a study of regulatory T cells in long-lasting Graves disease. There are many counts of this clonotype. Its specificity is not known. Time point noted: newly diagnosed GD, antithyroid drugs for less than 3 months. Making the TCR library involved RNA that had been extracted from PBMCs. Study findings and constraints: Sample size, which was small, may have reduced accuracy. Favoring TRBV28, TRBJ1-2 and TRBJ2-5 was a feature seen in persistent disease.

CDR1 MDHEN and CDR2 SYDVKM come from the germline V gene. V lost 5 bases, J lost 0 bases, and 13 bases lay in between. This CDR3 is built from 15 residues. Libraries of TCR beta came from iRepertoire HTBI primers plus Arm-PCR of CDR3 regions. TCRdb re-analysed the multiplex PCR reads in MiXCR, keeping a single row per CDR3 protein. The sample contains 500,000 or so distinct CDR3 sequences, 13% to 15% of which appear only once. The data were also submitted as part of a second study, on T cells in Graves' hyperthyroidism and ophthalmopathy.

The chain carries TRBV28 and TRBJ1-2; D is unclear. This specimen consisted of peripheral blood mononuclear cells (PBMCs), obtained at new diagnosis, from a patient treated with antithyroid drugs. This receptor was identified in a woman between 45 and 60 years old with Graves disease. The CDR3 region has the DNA TGTGCCAGCAGTCTGGATTACAGACCTAACTATGGCTACACCTTC. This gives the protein CASSLDYRPNYGYTF.